The 13 T cell receptor beta chains reported below all come from one sample, sequenced in a study of blood T cell repertoires in COVID-19. Method: immunoSEQ multiplex PCR; TCRdb's copy keeps in-frame clones and lacks some. This sample yields roughly 120,000 clones, of which 75% to 90% are seen a single time; 15% to 20% belongs to the top ten. Specimen: peripheral blood. These receptors were obtained from a woman aged 55-69 years with acute or convalescent COVID-19.

The rearrangement joins TRBV7-9 to TRBJ1-4; no clear D gene. CDR3 size: 17 residues. Germline V gene data show CDR1 as SEHNR and CDR2 as FQNEAQ (reference sequence). The ends were cut back, 5 bases at V and 0 bases at J, with 16 bases in the middle. The CDR3 nucleotides read TGTGCCAGCAGCACCCGCCCCCCGCAGTCAACTAATGAAAAACTGTTTTTT. Protein sequence: CASSTRPPQSTNEKLFF.

CDR3 region: CATSKLAVPYEQYF. The CDR3 nucleotides are TGTGCCACCAGCAAACTAGCGGTGCCCTACGAGCAGTACTTC. This chain connects TRBV15 to TRBJ2-7, with 8 bases aligning to TRBD2. The V segment lost 4 bases and the J segment 2 bases; nucleotides outside the gene matches: 4. The germline CDR1 and CDR2 sequences are LNHNV and YYDKDF (reference sequence). CDR3 length: 14 residues.

CDR3 protein: CASRDSYDQPQHF. CDR3 DNA sequence: TGTGCCAGCCGGGACAGCTATGATCAGCCCCAGCATTTT. The chain joins TRBV19 to TRBJ1-5, with 7 bases identical to TRBD1. CDR3 length equals 13 residues. V gave up 9 bases and J gave up 5 bases; unmatched junction bases: 7. Germline V gene data show CDR1 as LNHDA and CDR2 as SQIVND (reference sequence).

V gene TRBV2 combines with J gene TRBJ2-5; TRBD2 is a possible D gene (6 bases). From germline, CDR1 is SNHLY and CDR2 FYNNEI. V was trimmed by 8 bases and J by 3 bases, leaving 16 bases between them. The CDR3 runs 14 residues. The CDR3 nucleotides read TGTGCCAGCGGAAAGGGGACTTTAAAAGAGACCCAGTACTTC. Translation: CASGKGTLKETQYF. The complete variable domain, with remaining parts taken from reference TRBV2 and TRBJ2-5, reads EPEVTQTPSHQVTQMGQEVILRCVPISNHLYFYWYRQILGQKVEFLVSFYNNEISEKSEIFDDQFSVERPDGSNFTLKIRSTKLEDSAMYFCASGKGTLKETQYFGPGTRLLVL.

The gene calls are TRBV7-2 and TRBJ1-2; 8 bases fit TRBD1. Germline CDR1 and CDR2: SGHTA and FQGNSA. V trimming: 1 base; J trimming: 8 bases; junction bases outside the gene matches: 12. CDR3 size: 16 residues. CDR3 coding DNA: TGTGCCAGCAGCTTAGGCCTTTGGACAGGGAGTAGGGGCTACACCTTC. Residues: CASSLGLWTGSRGYTF.

The genes are TRBV7-8 and TRBJ2-3, with a weak D call TRBD2 (5 bases). CDR1 is SGHVS and CDR2 is FQNEAQ in the germline V gene. The CDR3 is 14 residues long. Deletions cut 3 bases from V and 6 bases from J, with 13 bases between. The CDR3 loop is CASSFGSRADTQYF. CDR3 coding DNA: TGTGCCAGCAGCTTCGGTTCGCGGGCGGATACGCAGTATTTT.

This clone was counted a few times. J is TRBJ1-5 and V is TRBV7-9, with D unclear. With 5 bases removed from V and 4 bases from J, the gap between germline ends came to 6 bases. CDR1 is SEHNR and CDR2 is FQNEAQ in the germline V gene (reference sequence). CDR3 length: 12 amino acids. CDR3 in DNA: TGTGCCAGCAGCCAGGATAATCAGCCCCAGCATTTT. Translating gives CASSQDNQPQHF.

This clone appeared a single time. The chain combines TRBV27 with TRBJ1-5; D is unresolved. The CDR3 has 14 residues. Per germline, CDR1 MNHEY and CDR2 SMNVEV (reference sequence). Trimming stripped 1 base from V and 7 bases from J, with 11 bases between. CDR3 nucleotide sequence: TGTGCCAGCAGTTTATTTACAGAGGGACAGCCCCAGCATTTT. Its translation: CASSLFTEGQPQHF.

V gene TRBV12-3 or TRBV12-4 combines with J gene TRBJ2-7; 8 nucleotides agree with TRBD1. J gave up 6 bases and V 7 bases, and 5 bases lay outside the gene matches. The CDR3 covers 12 residues. CDR3 DNA: TGTGCCAGCACCCGGACAGGGATCGAGCAGTACTTC. This codes for CASTRTGIEQYF.

The V call is TRBV18, the J call TRBJ2-1, with D unclear. The germline V gene encodes CDR1 KGHSH and CDR2 LQKENI. The CDR3 covers 14 residues. The V gene lost 2 bases and the J gene lost 1 base, with 6 bases spanning the gap. CDR3 residues: CASSPSVSYNEQFF. The CDR3 coding sequence is TGTGCCAGCTCACCATCCGTATCCTACAATGAGCAGTTCTTC.

The sample holds a few counts of this clone. The gene calls are TRBV5-6 and TRBJ1-3, with a weak D call TRBD1 (6 bases). With 4 bases removed from V and 0 bases from J, the gap between germline ends came to 8 bases. Germline CDR1 and CDR2: SGHDT and YYEEEE. The CDR3 sequence is 14 residues long. This CDR3 reads CASSRTASGNTIYF. The DNA for the CDR3 is TGTGCCAGCAGCCGGACAGCCTCTGGAAACACCATATATTTT. Full variable domain (missing parts from reference TRBV5-6 and TRBJ1-3): DAGVTQSPTHLIKTRGQQVTLRCSPKSGHDTVSWYQQALGQGPQFIFQYYEEEERQRGNFPDRFSGHQFPNYSSELNVNALLLGDSALYLCASSRTASGNTIYFGEGSWLTVV.

This clone was seen only a few times. This chain uses TRBV27 with TRBJ1-1, with D possibly matching TRBD1 (5 bases). The CDR3 consists of 14 residues. Deletions cut 5 bases from V and 4 bases from J, with 14 bases between. The V gene's germline CDR1 is MNHEY and CDR2 SMNVEV (reference sequence). The CDR3 sequence is CASSQRHGGTEAFF. Here the CDR3 DNA reads TGTGCCAGCAGTCAACGACACGGGGGCACTGAAGCTTTCTTT.

The chain is built from TRBV19 and TRBJ1-1; 12 nucleotides line up with TRBD1. The CDR3 consists of 14 residues. Germline V gene lookup returns CDR1 LNHDA and CDR2 SQIVND (reference sequence). The ends lost 3 bases at V and 7 bases at J; junction bases unmatched: 3. CDR3 loop: CASSIGTGGFEAFF. CDR3 DNA sequence: TGTGCCAGTAGTATCGGGACAGGGGGCTTTGAAGCTTTCTTT.